One and the same sample provided the 13 T cell receptor beta chains below, sequenced in a study of T cell responses to AZD1222 COVID-19 vaccine. Sequencing used immunoSEQ multiplex PCR; TCRdb keeps in-frame clones, though not all of them. The sample includes more than 100,000 clones, 90% to 95% seen only once; the top ten take approximately 1.8%. The starting material was peripheral blood, obtained on day 0 of AZD1222 vaccination. These TCRs come from an adult in good health.

The CDR3 loop is CASSLAGGNQPQHF. Written as DNA, the CDR3 is TGTGCCAGCAGCTTAGCAGGGGGCAATCAGCCCCAGCATTTT. The chain links TRBV7-9 to TRBJ1-5, with D possibly TRBD1 on 5 matching bases. This CDR3 region has 14 residues. V shed 0 bases and J shed 2 bases, with 5 bases lying between them. Looked up from germline, CDR1 is SEHNR and CDR2 is FQNEAQ (reference sequence).

The chain links TRBV5-1 to TRBJ1-4, with D possibly TRBD1 on 5 matching bases. The germline V and J ends were trimmed by 0 bases and 7 bases, with 13 bases remaining between them. This CDR3 has 15 residues. Germline-derived CDR1 and CDR2 are SGHRS and YFSETQ. The CDR3 spells CASSLVRGSGEKLFF. CDR3 DNA sequence: TGCGCCAGCAGCTTGGTGCGGGGGTCAGGTGAAAAACTGTTTTTT. The full variable domain, with the rest looked up from reference TRBV5-1 and TRBJ1-4, is KAGVTQTPRYLIKTRGQQVTLSCSPISGHRSVSWYQQTPGQGLQFLFEYFSETQRNKGNFPGRFSGRQFSNSRSEMNVSTLELGDSALYLCASSLVRGSGEKLFFGSGTQLSVL.

The CDR3 spells CATEREAYNEQFF. In nucleotides, the CDR3 is TGTGCCACTGAGCGGGAGGCGTACAATGAGCAGTTCTTC. This chain links TRBV28 with TRBJ2-1; 9 nucleotides align to TRBD2. This CDR3 is 13 amino acids long. V gave up 10 bases and J gave up 4 bases; unmatched junction bases: 5. Germline CDR1 and CDR2: MDHEN and SYDVKM.

The chain employs TRBV11-2 and TRBJ1-1; no clear D. CDR3 length: 16 amino acids. Deletions cut 0 bases from V and 7 bases from J, with 18 bases between. Germline CDR1 is SGHAT and CDR2 is FQNNGV. The CDR3 DNA sequence: TGTGCCAGCAGCTTAGAGCCCCCTTGGGCGGGCGGTGAAGCTTTCTTT. This encodes CASSLEPPWAGGEAFF.

This clone was counted only a few times. This sequence joins TRBV5-4 and TRBJ1-3; TRBD1 matches 9 bases. The germline V gene has CDR1 SGHNT and CDR2 YYREEE (reference sequence). There are 16 residues in the CDR3. V was clipped by 3 bases and J by 1 base; unmatched bases: 5. In DNA form, the CDR3 reads TGTGCCAGCAGCTCTGGACAGGGGAGGTCTGGAAACACCATATATTTT. Encoded protein: CASSSGQGRSGNTIYF.

The V call is TRBV28, the J call TRBJ2-1; D is unresolved. V dropped 1 base and J dropped 10 bases, with 8 bases sitting between them. The CDR3 extends over 12 amino acids. CDR1 MDHEN and CDR2 SYDVKM come from the germline V gene. The CDR3 DNA sequence: TGTGCCAGCAGTTTATCTTCCAGCGAGCAGTTCTTC. Protein: CASSLSSSEQFF. The variable domain in full, with the rest retrieved from reference TRBV28 and TRBJ2-1, is DVKVTQSSRYLVKRTGEKVFLECVQDMDHENMFWYRQDPGLGLRLIYFSYDVKMKEKGDIPEGYSVSREKKERFSLILESASTNQTSMYLCASSLSSSEQFFGPGTRLTVL.

This chain uses TRBV5-1 with TRBJ1-4; 7 bases match TRBD1. J gave up 12 bases and V 4 bases, and 9 bases lay outside the gene matches. The germline CDR1 and CDR2 sequences are SGHRS and YFSETQ. The CDR3 covers 13 residues. CDR3 region: CASSPRQGSELFF. The DNA of the CDR3 is TGCGCCAGCAGCCCAAGACAGGGTAGCGAACTGTTTTTT.

The J gene is TRBJ1-4, the V gene TRBV5-1; 11 nucleotides line up with TRBD1. V gave up 3 bases and J gave up 8 bases; unmatched junction bases: 3. CDR1 is SGHRS and CDR2 is YFSETQ in the germline V gene. This CDR3 is 14 amino acids long. The CDR3 sequence is CASSSGTGGEKLFF. CDR3 sequence (DNA): TGCGCCAGCAGCTCCGGGACAGGGGGAGAAAAACTGTTTTTT.

This chain joins TRBV28 and TRBJ2-2; 12 bases map to TRBD1. V shed 4 bases, J shed 6 bases, and the junction held 6 bases outside the gene matches. Germline CDR1 is MDHEN and CDR2 is SYDVKM. The CDR3 runs to 16 residues. The CDR3 loop reads CASSSPGQGAAGELFF. For the CDR3, the DNA is TGTGCCAGCAGTTCACCGGGACAGGGGGCTGCCGGGGAGCTGTTTTTT. The full variable domain, its missing parts supplied by reference TRBV28 and TRBJ2-2, is DVKVTQSSRYLVKRTGEKVFLECVQDMDHENMFWYRQDPGLGLRLIYFSYDVKMKEKGDIPEGYSVSREKKERFSLILESASTNQTSMYLCASSSPGQGAAGELFFGEGSRLTVL.

The J gene is TRBJ2-7, the V gene TRBV27; D ambiguous. V dropped 8 bases and J dropped 3 bases, with 14 bases sitting between them. Looked up from germline, CDR1 is MNHEY and CDR2 is SMNVEV (reference sequence). This CDR3 is built from 13 residues. The DNA for the CDR3 is TGTGCCAGCTCTTTGGCGACCCGCTACGAGCAGTACTTC. The encoded protein is CASSLATRYEQYF.

The table lists this clone with many counts. CDR3 region: CASRGVSYEQYF. CDR3 nucleotide sequence: TGTGCCAGCCGGGGGGTTTCCTACGAGCAGTACTTC. V and J are TRBV19 and TRBJ2-7, with 7 positions matching TRBD2. After removal of 9 bases from V and 1 base from J, the junction contained 3 bases not matched to a gene. The CDR3 spans 12 residues. From germline, CDR1 is LNHDA and CDR2 SQIVND (reference sequence).

This chain uses TRBV7-6 with TRBJ2-1; 12 bases fit TRBD2. The CDR3 covers 19 residues. Germline V lookup: CDR1 SGHVS, CDR2 FNYEAQ. J gave up 1 base and V 1 base, and 8 bases lay outside the gene matches. CDR3 region: CASSLVASGGARSYNEQFF. In DNA form, the CDR3 reads TGTGCCAGCAGCTTAGTGGCTAGCGGGGGGGCTCGGTCCTACAATGAGCAGTTCTTC.

This chain uses TRBV25-1 with TRBJ1-2; 9 bases are shared with TRBD1. This CDR3 comprises 17 residues. V gave up 4 bases and J gave up 5 bases; unmatched junction bases: 14. The germline V gene encodes CDR1 MGHDK and CDR2 SYGVNS. The CDR3 region is CASSGDRGRPGGYGYTF. The DNA for the CDR3 is TGTGCCAGCAGTGGCGACAGGGGGAGACCGGGTGGATATGGCTACACCTTC.